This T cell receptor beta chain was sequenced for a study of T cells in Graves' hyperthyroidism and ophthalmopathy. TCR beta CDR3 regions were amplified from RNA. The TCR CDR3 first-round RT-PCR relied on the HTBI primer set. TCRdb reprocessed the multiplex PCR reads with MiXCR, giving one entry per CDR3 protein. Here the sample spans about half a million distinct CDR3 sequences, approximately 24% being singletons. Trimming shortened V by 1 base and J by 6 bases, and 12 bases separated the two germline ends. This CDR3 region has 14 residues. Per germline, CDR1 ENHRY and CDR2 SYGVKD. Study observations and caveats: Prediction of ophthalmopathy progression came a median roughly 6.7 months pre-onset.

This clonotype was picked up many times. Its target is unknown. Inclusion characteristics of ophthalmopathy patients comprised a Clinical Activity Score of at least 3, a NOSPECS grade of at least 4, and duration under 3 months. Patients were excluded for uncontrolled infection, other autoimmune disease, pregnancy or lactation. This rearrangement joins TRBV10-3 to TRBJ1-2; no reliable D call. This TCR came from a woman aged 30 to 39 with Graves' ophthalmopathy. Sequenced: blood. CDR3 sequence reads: CAISEFSREDGYTF. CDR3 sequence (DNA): TGTGCCATCAGTGAGTTCTCGAGGGAGGATGGCTACACCTTC.